This T cell receptor beta chain was observed in a study of OX40 agonist ivuxolimab in advanced cancers. Regarding the complete study: Ivuxolimab was a fully human IgG2 agonistic monoclonal antibody targeting the costimulatory receptor OX40 (CD134). Peripheral TCRbeta sequencing was intended to test whether TCR sequence diversity was altered and clonal T-cell expansion was caused by ivuxolimab. Patients were allowed to have had prior anti-PD-1, anti-PD-L1 or anti-CTLA-4 therapy, and approximately 43% of the dose-escalation patients had previously received checkpoint inhibitors. The paper describes the monotherapy dose-escalation part (N ≈ 51 patients) of the phase I trial of ivuxolimab. Of the roughly 54 patients in dose escalation, approximately 20 had hepatocellular carcinoma, about 15 had melanoma, 9 had renal cell carcinoma and 9 had head and neck cancer. Intravenous ivuxolimab was administered to patients every 2 weeks at six dose levels: 0.01, 0.1, 0.3, 1.5, 3 and 10 mg/kg. Partial responses were achieved by three dose-escalation patients, of whom one had hepatocellular carcinoma and two had cutaneous melanoma. In the dose-escalation cohort, 65% to 85% of patients were male, and the mean age was around 65 years with a range of roughly 23 to 90. The study at large found these results: In the 0.1-3.0 mg/kg groups, partial responders were among the patients with the lowest normalized peripheral clonal expansion, particularly in CD8+ T cells. Antigen specificity was not determined for the clonally expanded peripheral T cells. After ivuxolimab, expanded clones were on average more numerous among CD8+ T cells than among CD4+ T cells. Low levels of normalized T-cell clonal expansion were also shown by some nonresponding patients. At doses of 0.1 to 3.0 mg/kg, clonal expansion of both CD4+ and CD8+ blood T cells was observed from baseline to week 6.

The trial excluded patients who had a history of autoimmune disease or who were on systemic immunosuppression. Peripheral blood for TCR sequencing was collected from all dose cohorts at baseline, on cycle 4 day 1, and on cycle 7 day 1. The samples were drawn from a first-in-human, open-label, multicenter phase I dose-escalation trial of ivuxolimab. The trial enrolled adults with locally advanced or metastatic head and neck squamous cell, hepatocellular, melanoma or renal cell carcinoma. Before TCR sequencing, CD4+ T cells and CD8+ T cells were sorted from peripheral blood as separate populations. Worth noting for this clone: What antigen it recognizes has not been identified. Base qualities are not provided; no much larger clone lies one nucleotide away.

Trimmed from V: 3 bases; trimmed from J: 0 bases; junction bases lacking a gene match: 1. The CDR3 holds 14 amino acids from the cysteine to the phenylalanine. Only the CDR3 region is kept as DNA, spanning 42 bases read in frame from base 1. CDR1 KGHSH and CDR2 LQKENI were looked up in the germline V gene. Genomic DNA was extracted from sorted cells for sequencing of the TCRbeta CDR3 region. TCRbeta CDR3 regions were sequenced using the immunoSEQ Assay. TCRdb re-hosts the immuneACCESS table, in-frame sequences only. Its copies lack some clones; in the studies checked, an unresolved V gene accounts for under half of them, and the cause for the rest is not known. The sample records around 100,000 clones, 90% to 95% of which are singletons. The top ten clones comprise approximately 2.5% of the sample.

Recombination joined TRBV18 with TRBJ1-1; 7 bases in the junction line up with TRBD1. This receptor was taken from an adult with an advanced solid tumor such as melanoma, head and neck, liver or kidney cancer. The source was CD4+ or CD8+ T cells sorted from blood, collected in a trial of the OX40 agonist ivuxolimab. The CDR3 protein: CASSPGQVNTEAFF. The bases read TGTGCCAGCTCACCCGGACAGGTGAACACTGAAGCTTTCTTT.